Sequencing of this T cell receptor beta chain was carried out in a study of PD-1 blockade in classical Hodgkin lymphoma. Study-level background: Once every 2 weeks, patients received intravenous nivolumab at 3 mg/kg. General observations from the study: Reports indicated that newly diagnosed patients had lower baseline TCR diversity than healthy donors did. By C4D1 there was a significant rise in CD4+ TCR diversity but not in CD8+ TCR diversity. Nivolumab starters within 1 year of ASCT were excluded.

Patients all relapsed after autologous stem cell transplantation, and there was variation in brentuximab vedotin exposure. The CDR3 runs 15 residues. V was cut by 2 bases and J by 1 base, with 12 bases left in between. Germline V gives CDR1 GTSNPN, CDR2 SVGIG (reference sequence). Sequencing was performed with immunoSEQ multiplex PCR; in TCRdb, only in-frame clones are kept and a portion is missing. Of approximately 98,000 clones listed, nearly 90% are singletons. In regard to this clone: Its antigen is currently unknown.

The chain recombines TRBV30 with TRBJ2-4; D not resolved. The source was peripheral blood mononuclear cells (PBMCs), collected before the second cycle of nivolumab. This receptor was taken from a human donor with classical Hodgkin lymphoma. In DNA form, the CDR3 reads TGTGCCTGGAGTTCCCGGGTTGTGGCCAAAAACATTCAGTACTTC. Its translation: CAWSSRVVAKNIQYF.